This record covers a single T cell receptor (beta chain). V was trimmed by 5 bases and J by 0 bases, leaving 11 bases between them. Germline CDR1 reads SGHNT; CDR2 reads YENEEA. The CDR3 covers 16 residues. In the source study's methods: Amplified reference gene primers provided the basis for estimating nucleated cell counts. Profiling relied on immunoSEQ multiplex PCR, and the TCRdb table lists in-frame clones only, not all of them. The V and J calls and clone size are taken from that table; D and trimming were inferred from the DNA. The data contain around 200,000 clones, around 80% of them singletons. The sample is drawn from a study of blood T cell repertoires in COVID-19. Study information: Material from acute and convalescent COVID-19 was sourced from the United States, Italy and Spain. The cDNA or gDNA used as material had been derived from T cells, B-cell-depleted T cells, or PBMCs.

The chain couples TRBV11-3 to TRBJ2-6; TRBD1 might be the D (6 bases). This TCR was sampled from a human donor in a cohort sampled during active COVID-19. The sequenced material came from peripheral blood. The CDR3, as DNA: TGTGCCAGCAGCCCGGACAGTCTCTCTGGGGCCAACGTCCTGACTTTC. Translating it yields CASSPDSLSGANVLTF.